These 27 T cell receptor beta chains originate from one sample sequenced in a study of blood T cell repertoires in COVID-19. Only in-frame clones appear in the TCRdb table, and some are missing; sequencing was by immunoSEQ multiplex PCR. The data contain roughly 250,000 clones, roughly nine tenths of them singletons. Sequences were obtained from peripheral blood. These receptors came from a man aged 40-50 years who had recovered from COVID-19.

The chain joins TRBV10-3 to TRBJ2-1, with a weak D call TRBD2 (7 bases). The CDR3 is made up of 17 amino acids. V was shortened by 0 bases and J by 6 bases, with 18 bases between the two germline ends. Germline V gene lookup returns CDR1 ENHRY and CDR2 SYGVKD. The CDR3 coding sequence is TGTGCCATCAGTGAGTCGAAGGGGGGGGCTGGCGTCAATGAGCAGTTCTTC. This gives the protein CAISESKGGAGVNEQFF.

This sequence joins TRBV29-1 and TRBJ1-2, with 9 nucleotides matching TRBD1. This CDR3 spans 14 amino acids. CDR1 and CDR2 (germline): SQVTM, ANQGSEA. J lost 5 bases, V lost 6 bases, and 10 bases had no gene match. The CDR3 reads CSVLARQGVYGYTF. DNA of the CDR3: TGCAGCGTCTTGGCCCGACAGGGGGTTTATGGCTACACCTTC.

The rearrangement links TRBV7-9 to TRBJ2-2; 9 nucleotides match TRBD1. The CDR3 totals 16 residues. CDR1 SEHNR and CDR2 FQNEAQ come from the germline V gene (reference sequence). Trimming cost V 4 bases and J 5 bases; bases outside gene matches: 8. CDR3: CASSSRDRVFTGELFF. The CDR3 DNA sequence: TGTGCCAGCAGCTCGCGGGACAGGGTCTTTACCGGGGAGCTGTTTTTT.

The rearrangement uses TRBV6-2 or TRBV6-3 and TRBJ1-5; D might be TRBD1 (6 bases). Germline V gene lookup returns CDR1 MNHEY and CDR2 SVGEGT. Between the trimmed V and J ends, which lost 2 bases and 6 bases, there was a span of 11 bases. The CDR3 runs 14 residues. CDR3 loop: CASSYRGISQPQHF. The CDR3 DNA reads TGTGCCAGCAGTTACAGGGGGATAAGTCAGCCCCAGCATTTT.

CDR3 in amino acids: CATAMRGSGRETQYF. Here the CDR3 DNA reads TGTGCCACCGCGATGAGGGGTAGCGGGAGAGAGACCCAGTACTTC. The chain is built from TRBV5-4 and TRBJ2-5; the match to TRBD2 covers 9 bases. CDR1 is SGHNT, CDR2 YYREEE, per germline (reference sequence). Unmatched junction bases numbered 13, after V lost 9 bases and J lost 4 bases. There are 15 residues in the CDR3.

This chain uses TRBV2 with TRBJ1-5; maybe TRBD1 (5 bases). V lost 2 bases, J lost 2 bases, and 13 bases lay in between. This CDR3 spans 16 amino acids. Germline-derived CDR1 and CDR2 are SNHLY and FYNNEI. CDR3 amino acids: CASSEFRQKGNQPQHF. The CDR3 DNA reads as TGTGCCAGCAGTGAATTCAGACAGAAGGGCAATCAGCCCCAGCATTTT.

The J gene is TRBJ2-7, the V gene TRBV30; D not certain. Germline CDR1 GTSNPN, CDR2 SVGIG (reference sequence). This CDR3 spans 11 amino acids. V lost 3 bases to trimming and J lost 2 bases, with 5 bases between them. The CDR3 nucleotides read TGTGCCTGGAGCGTTGCCTACGAGCAGTACTTC. It specifies CAWSVAYEQYF.

V usage is TRBV7-2 and J usage is TRBJ2-7, with 16 bases matching TRBD2. Germline values: CDR1 SGHTA, CDR2 FQGNSA. This CDR3 has 16 amino acids. V was pared by 8 bases and J by 2 bases, with 6 bases of the junction left unmatched. CDR3 protein: CASRPGLAGGPYEQYF. DNA of the CDR3: TGTGCCAGCCGTCCGGGACTAGCGGGAGGGCCCTACGAGCAGTACTTC.

The chain employs TRBV19 and TRBJ1-2; TRBD1 agrees at 8 bases. Germline loops: CDR1 LNHDA, CDR2 SQIVND (reference sequence). CDR3 length: 14 residues. Unmatched junction bases numbered 4, after V lost 3 bases and J lost 4 bases. For the CDR3, the DNA is TGTGCCAGTAGTATGACAGGGGCCCCCTATGGCTACACCTTC. It codes for CASSMTGAPYGYTF.

The chain joins TRBV27 to TRBJ2-7, with 8 bases aligning to TRBD1. The CDR3 is 12 amino acids. The junction had 2 bases not matched to a gene; V was cut back by 4 bases and J by 6 bases. Germline CDR1 and CDR2: MNHEY and SMNVEV (reference sequence). The CDR3 reads CASSSTGGEQYF. The CDR3, as DNA: TGTGCCAGCAGTTCTACAGGGGGCGAGCAGTACTTC.

The rearrangement uses TRBV5-1 and TRBJ2-7; 8 bases are a match to TRBD1. The CDR3 extends over 15 amino acids. Germline V gene lookup returns CDR1 SGHRS and CDR2 YFSETQ. V lost 5 bases and J lost 6; bases outside the gene matches: 13. The CDR3 DNA reads as TGCGCCAGCAGTTTAATGACAGGGGAGAGCTCCGAGCAGTACTTC. Its translation is CASSLMTGESSEQYF. Complete variable domain (other parts from reference TRBV5-1 and TRBJ2-7): KAGVTQTPRYLIKTRGQQVTLSCSPISGHRSVSWYQQTPGQGLQFLFEYFSETQRNKGNFPGRFSGRQFSNSRSEMNVSTLELGDSALYLCASSLMTGESSEQYFGPGTRLTVT.

The V gene is TRBV9, the J gene TRBJ2-3; 7 bases line up with TRBD2. With V trimmed by 0 bases and J by 2 bases, 9 bases remained unmatched. This CDR3 is 17 amino acids long. The germline V gene encodes CDR1 SGDLS and CDR2 YYNGEE. This chain's CDR3 is CASSVGPSGVHTDTQYF. The CDR3 DNA is TGTGCCAGCAGCGTAGGGCCCAGCGGGGTACACACAGATACGCAGTATTTT. The full variable domain, with the rest looked up from reference TRBV9 and TRBJ2-3, is DSGVTQTPKHLITATGQRVTLRCSPRSGDLSVYWYQQSLDQGLQFLIQYYNGEERAKGNILERFSAQQFPDLHSELNLSSLELGDSALYFCASSVGPSGVHTDTQYFGPGTRLTVL.

The rearrangement uses TRBV9 and TRBJ2-3; D unclear. This CDR3 contains 13 residues. The V end lost 5 bases, the J end lost 1 base, and 8 bases lay between the germline ends. Germline CDR1 and CDR2: SGDLS and YYNGEE. CDR3 loop: CASRPGGTDTQYF. For the CDR3, the DNA is TGTGCCAGCAGGCCTGGAGGCACAGATACGCAGTATTTT.

This clone appeared once. The genes are TRBV7-9 and TRBJ1-2; 7 bases are a match to TRBD1. This CDR3 has 15 amino acids. The V gene end was trimmed by 5 bases and the J gene end by 4 bases; junction bases not matched to a gene: 10. Germline V gene lookup returns CDR1 SEHNR and CDR2 FQNEAQ (reference sequence). The CDR3 loop is CASSPLLTGLYGYTF. CDR3 bases: TGTGCCAGCAGCCCGCTGTTGACAGGGCTCTATGGCTACACCTTC.

This chain uses TRBV29-1 with TRBJ2-7, with D possibly being TRBD1 (6 bases). The CDR3 loop spans 13 amino acids. Germline lookup yields CDR1 SQVTM and CDR2 ANQGSEA. V was cut by 4 bases and J by 3 bases, with 13 bases left in between. The CDR3 DNA sequence: TGCAGCGTTGCCAGGGGTGGTATCTACGAGCAGTACTTC. Amino acid sequence: CSVARGGIYEQYF.

The rearrangement uses TRBV20-1 and TRBJ2-7; D unclear. Per the germline V gene, CDR1 is DFQATT and CDR2 is SNEGSKA (reference sequence). V lost 5 bases and J lost 5, with 10 bases in between. This CDR3 has 11 amino acids. CDR3 in amino acids: CSASLRDEQYF. The DNA of the CDR3 is TGCAGTGCTTCTCTCCGGGACGAGCAGTACTTC.

The J gene is TRBJ2-5, the V gene TRBV6-5; 12 nucleotides line up with TRBD1. Germline V CDR1 and CDR2: MNHEY, SVGAGI. V was clipped by 8 bases and J by 4 bases; unmatched bases: 2. CDR3 length: 13 residues. The DNA for the CDR3 is TGTGCCAGCGGGACAGGGGGCGCAGAGACCCAGTACTTC. Translation gives CASGTGGAETQYF.

The rearrangement links TRBV28 to TRBJ1-2; no definite D call. This CDR3 has 15 residues. Between the trimmed V and J ends, which lost 2 bases and 2 bases, there was a span of 12 bases. CDR1 MDHEN and CDR2 SYDVKM come from the germline V gene. The CDR3 sequence is CASSLIGRGNYGYTF. For the CDR3, the DNA is TGTGCCAGCAGTTTAATTGGTCGGGGAAACTATGGCTACACCTTC.

For the CDR3, the DNA is TGTGCCAGCAGCCGGGATGGGAGCGGGGAGCTGTTTTTT. Amino acid sequence: CASSRDGSGELFF. The rearrangement links TRBV13 to TRBJ2-2; the D gene is possibly TRBD2 (5 bases). From germline, CDR1 is PRHDT and CDR2 FYEKMQ (reference sequence). The CDR3 is made up of 13 amino acids. V lost 5 bases, J lost 7 bases, and 11 bases lay in between. Variable domain in full (rest from reference TRBV13 and TRBJ2-2): AAGVIQSPRHLIKEKRETATLKCYPIPRHDTVYWYQQGPGQDPQFLISFYEKMQSDKGSIPDRFSAQQFSDYHSELNMSSLELGDSALYFCASSRDGSGELFFGEGSRLTVL.

The chain couples TRBV11-2 to TRBJ2-6, with 10 positions matching TRBD1. The CDR3 totals 19 residues. Unmatched junction bases numbered 12, after V lost 3 bases and J lost 4 bases. Germline lookup yields CDR1 SGHAT and CDR2 FQNNGV. This CDR3 reads CASSFIAGTGVWGANVLTF. The CDR3 coding sequence is TGTGCCAGCAGCTTCATAGCCGGGACAGGGGTATGGGGGGCCAACGTCCTGACTTTC.

This chain connects TRBV27 to TRBJ1-4; 10 nucleotides align to TRBD1. Germline CDR1 is MNHEY and CDR2 is SMNVEV (reference sequence). The CDR3 length is 16 residues. The V and J ends lost 5 bases and 2 bases, in that order; junction bases with no gene match: 5. The CDR3 loop reads CASSRGQGPTNEKLFF. The CDR3 DNA is TGTGCCAGCAGTAGGGGACAGGGGCCTACTAATGAAAAACTGTTTTTT.

The chain couples TRBV27 to TRBJ1-4; TRBD1 agrees at 8 bases. Germline assignment: CDR1 MNHEY and CDR2 SMNVEV (reference sequence). The CDR3 runs to 14 residues. The CDR3 nucleotides are TGTGCGGATCAGGGGGCTGAAACTAATGAAAAACTGTTTTTT. This encodes CADQGAETNEKLFF. The entire variable domain, with the rest obtained from reference TRBV27 and TRBJ1-4, is as follows: EAQVTQNPRYLITVTGKKLTVTCSQNMNHEYMSWYRQDPGLGLRQIYYSMNVEVTDKGDVPEGYKVSRKEKRNFPLILESPSPNQTSLYFCADQGAETNEKLFFGSGTQLSVL.

The gene calls are TRBV7-2 and TRBJ2-1; 16 bases map to TRBD2. There are 16 residues in the CDR3. After removal of 4 bases from V and 10 bases from J, the junction contained 7 bases not matched to a gene. Germline CDR1 and CDR2: SGHTA and FQGNSA. The DNA for the CDR3 is TGTGCCAGCAGCTCGGGGGGACTAGCGGGAGGGGTGGAGCAGTTCTTC. Protein: CASSSGGLAGGVEQFF.

This clone has only one observation. This chain connects TRBV11-2 to TRBJ1-2, with D possibly being TRBD1 (5 bases). Trimming pared 2 bases from V and 4 bases from J, leaving 14 bases between. The CDR3 is made up of 15 amino acids. Germline V gene data show CDR1 as SGHAT and CDR2 as FQNNGV. The DNA for the CDR3 is TGTGCCAGCAGCTTACAGGGCCTATCCCTCTATGGCTACACCTTC. Translated, it gives CASSLQGLSLYGYTF.

The chain uses TRBV2 and TRBJ2-3, with D tentatively TRBD1 (5 bases). Germline V gene lookup returns CDR1 SNHLY and CDR2 FYNNEI. The CDR3 covers 12 residues. The ends were cut back, 11 bases at V and 4 bases at J, with 13 bases in the middle. The CDR3 region has the DNA TGTGCCTCCAAGGGGCGCTCAGATACGCAGTATTTT. As protein: CASKGRSDTQYF. The full variable domain, with the rest looked up from reference TRBV2 and TRBJ2-3, is EPEVTQTPSHQVTQMGQEVILRCVPISNHLYFYWYRQILGQKVEFLVSFYNNEISEKSEIFDDQFSVERPDGSNFTLKIRSTKLEDSAMYFCASKGRSDTQYFGPGTRLTVL.

In the case of this clone: At the DNA level, this CDR3 is encoded by other sequences in the same sample as well. The J gene is TRBJ2-7, the V gene TRBV5-1; TRBD1 is a possible D gene (5 bases). CDR1 is SGHRS, CDR2 YFSETQ, per germline. The CDR3 contains 12 residues. The V gene lost 2 bases and the J gene lost 2 bases, with 5 bases spanning the gap. DNA of the CDR3: TGCGCCAGCAGCTTAGGGGCCTACGAGCAGTACTTC. This gives the protein CASSLGAYEQYF.

The chain is built from TRBV5-4 and TRBJ1-6; 9 bases agree with TRBD1. CDR3 length equals 16 residues. The ends lost 1 base at V and 7 bases at J; junction bases unmatched: 6. Germline lookup yields CDR1 SGHNT and CDR2 YYREEE (reference sequence). The CDR3 DNA sequence: TGTGCCAGCAGCTTGACCCCGGGACAGGGAAATTCACCCCTCCACTTT. It codes for CASSLTPGQGNSPLHF.